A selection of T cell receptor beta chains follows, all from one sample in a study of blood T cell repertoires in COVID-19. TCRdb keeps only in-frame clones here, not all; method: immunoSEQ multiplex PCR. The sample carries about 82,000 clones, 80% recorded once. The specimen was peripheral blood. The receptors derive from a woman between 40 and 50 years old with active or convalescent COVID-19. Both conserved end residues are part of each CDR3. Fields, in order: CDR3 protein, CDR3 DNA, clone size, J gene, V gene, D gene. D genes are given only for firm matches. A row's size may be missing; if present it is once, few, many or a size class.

cdr3_aa: CASSSSGGRETQYF
cdr3_nt: TGTGCCAGTAGTTCGAGTGGCGGGAGAGAGACCCAGTACTTC
clone_size: .
j_call: TRBJ2-5
v_call: TRBV19
d_call: TRBD2

cdr3_aa: CATSRADRGSTEAFF
cdr3_nt: TGTGCCACCAGCAGAGCCGACAGGGGTAGCACTGAAGCTTTCTTT
clone_size: .
j_call: TRBJ1-1
v_call: TRBV15
d_call: TRBD1

cdr3_aa: CASSFGTGELFF
cdr3_nt: TGTGCCAGCAGCTTCGGCACCGGGGAGCTGTTTTTT
clone_size: .
j_call: TRBJ2-2
v_call: TRBV11-3
d_call: .

cdr3_aa: CASSESMGPRRDEQFF
cdr3_nt: TGCGCCAGCAGTGAGTCCATGGGGCCTCGACGGGATGAGCAGTTCTTC
clone_size: .
j_call: TRBJ2-1
v_call: TRBV10-1
d_call: .

cdr3_aa: CSGLLRTGDRADTQYF
cdr3_nt: TGCAGCGGATTACTACGAACAGGGGACCGGGCAGATACGCAGTATTTT
clone_size: .
j_call: TRBJ2-3
v_call: TRBV29-1
d_call: TRBD1

cdr3_aa: CAAMRDTNSPLHF
cdr3_nt: TGTGCCGCAATGAGGGACACAAATTCACCCCTCCACTTT
clone_size: .
j_call: TRBJ1-6
v_call: TRBV6-5
d_call: .

cdr3_aa: CASSHDTDFPSSYNEQFF
cdr3_nt: TGCGCCAGCAGCCACGATACGGACTTCCCGAGCTCCTACAATGAGCAGTTCTTC
clone_size: .
j_call: TRBJ2-1
v_call: TRBV4-1
d_call: .

cdr3_aa: CASSPRLAGGDTGELFF
cdr3_nt: TGTGCCAGCTCACCAAGACTAGCGGGAGGTGACACCGGGGAGCTGTTTTTT
clone_size: once
j_call: TRBJ2-2
v_call: TRBV18
d_call: TRBD2

cdr3_aa: CASSYGGMSNQPQHF
cdr3_nt: TGTGCCAGCAGTTACGGGGGGATGAGCAATCAGCCCCAGCATTTT
clone_size: .
j_call: TRBJ1-5
v_call: TRBV6-2/TRBV6-3
d_call: .

cdr3_aa: CATSTPRGFGYTF
cdr3_nt: TGTGCCACCAGCACACCCAGGGGGTTCGGCTACACCTTC
clone_size: .
j_call: TRBJ1-2
v_call: TRBV15
d_call: TRBD1

cdr3_aa: CASSLVGGGGTEAFF
cdr3_nt: TGCGCCAGCAGCTTGGTAGGAGGGGGCGGCACTGAAGCTTTCTTT
clone_size: .
j_call: TRBJ1-1
v_call: TRBV5-1
d_call: TRBD1

cdr3_aa: CASSLLGTGGYEQYF
cdr3_nt: TGTGCCAGCAGTTTACTCGGGACAGGGGGTTACGAGCAGTACTTC
clone_size: .
j_call: TRBJ2-7
v_call: TRBV28
d_call: TRBD1

cdr3_aa: CASSRTADNEQFF
cdr3_nt: TGTGCCAGCTCACGGACAGCGGACAATGAGCAGTTCTTC
clone_size: .
j_call: TRBJ2-1
v_call: TRBV18
d_call: .

cdr3_aa: CATTDKGKLFF
cdr3_nt: TGTGCCACTACAGACAAGGGGAAACTGTTTTTT
clone_size: few
j_call: TRBJ1-4
v_call: TRBV28
d_call: .

cdr3_aa: CASKRGLAGGTEAFF
cdr3_nt: TGTGCCAGCAAGAGGGGGCTCGCTGGTGGGACTGAAGCTTTCTTT
clone_size: .
j_call: TRBJ1-1
v_call: TRBV27
d_call: TRBD1

cdr3_aa: CASSESGWSTDTQYF
cdr3_nt: TGTGCCAGCAGCGAGTCGGGGTGGTCGACAGATACGCAGTATTTT
clone_size: .
j_call: TRBJ2-3
v_call: TRBV7-9
d_call: .

cdr3_aa: CASSSPAGGPGRQFF
cdr3_nt: TGTGCCAGCAGCTCTCCAGCGGGGGGGCCCGGGCGGCAGTTCTTC
clone_size: .
j_call: TRBJ2-1
v_call: TRBV11-3
d_call: TRBD2

cdr3_aa: CASSLGGRDTYEQYF
cdr3_nt: TGCGCCAGCAGCTTGGGCGGGAGGGATACCTACGAGCAGTACTTC
clone_size: .
j_call: TRBJ2-7
v_call: TRBV5-1
d_call: TRBD2

cdr3_aa: CASSQAAQGVDETQYF
cdr3_nt: TGCGCCAGCAGCCAGGCTGCACAGGGGGTGGATGAGACCCAGTACTTC
clone_size: .
j_call: TRBJ2-5
v_call: TRBV4-3
d_call: TRBD1

cdr3_aa: CASSQDSDSYEQYF
cdr3_nt: TGTGCCAGCAGCCAAGACAGCGACTCCTACGAGCAGTACTTC
clone_size: .
j_call: TRBJ2-7
v_call: TRBV4-2
d_call: .

cdr3_aa: CASSPSPGTNEKLFF
cdr3_nt: TGCGCCAGCAGCCCCTCCCCAGGAACTAATGAAAAACTGTTTTTT
clone_size: once
j_call: TRBJ1-4
v_call: TRBV5-1
d_call: .

cdr3_aa: CATSMDRNYGYTF
cdr3_nt: TGTGCCACCAGTATGGACAGAAACTATGGCTACACCTTC
clone_size: .
j_call: TRBJ1-2
v_call: TRBV24-1
d_call: .

cdr3_aa: CASSHAEGTGNYGYTF
cdr3_nt: TGTGCCAGCAGTCACGCAGAGGGGACAGGGAACTATGGCTACACCTTC
clone_size: once
j_call: TRBJ1-2
v_call: TRBV6-2/TRBV6-3
d_call: TRBD1

cdr3_aa: CASSTRIEETQYF
cdr3_nt: TGTGCCAGTAGTACCCGCATAGAAGAGACCCAGTACTTC
clone_size: .
j_call: TRBJ2-5
v_call: TRBV19
d_call: .

cdr3_aa: CASSLEGGSSPLHF
cdr3_nt: TGCGCCAGCAGCTTGGAAGGGGGCAGTTCACCCCTCCACTTT
clone_size: few
j_call: TRBJ1-6
v_call: TRBV5-1
d_call: TRBD1

cdr3_aa: CASSQALSTDTQYF
cdr3_nt: TGTGCCAGCAGCCAAGCACTAAGCACAGATACGCAGTATTTT
clone_size: .
j_call: TRBJ2-3
v_call: TRBV3-1/TRBV3-2
d_call: .

cdr3_aa: CASSFSRHANTGELFF
cdr3_nt: TGTGCCAGCAGCTTTTCCAGGCACGCGAACACCGGGGAGCTGTTTTTT
clone_size: .
j_call: TRBJ2-2
v_call: TRBV5-6
d_call: .

cdr3_aa: CASSIPFSVSTGDEQFF
cdr3_nt: TGTGCCAGTAGTATACCGTTCAGCGTCTCGACAGGGGATGAGCAGTTCTTC
clone_size: .
j_call: TRBJ2-1
v_call: TRBV19
d_call: TRBD1

cdr3_aa: CASSLATGTSGYEQYF
cdr3_nt: TGCGCCAGCAGCTTAGCCACCGGGACTAGCGGATACGAGCAGTACTTC
clone_size: .
j_call: TRBJ2-7
v_call: TRBV5-1
d_call: TRBD2